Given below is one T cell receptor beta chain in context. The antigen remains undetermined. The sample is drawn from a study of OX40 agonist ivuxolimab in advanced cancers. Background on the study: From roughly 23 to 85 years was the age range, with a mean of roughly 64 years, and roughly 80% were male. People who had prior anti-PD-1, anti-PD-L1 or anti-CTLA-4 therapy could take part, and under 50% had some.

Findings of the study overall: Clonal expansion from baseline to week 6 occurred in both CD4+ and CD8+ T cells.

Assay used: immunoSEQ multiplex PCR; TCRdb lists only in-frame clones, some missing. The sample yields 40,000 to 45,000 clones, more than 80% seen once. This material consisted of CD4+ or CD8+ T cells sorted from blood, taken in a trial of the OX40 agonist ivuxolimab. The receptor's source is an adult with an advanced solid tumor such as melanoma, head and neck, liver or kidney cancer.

Here the CDR3 reads CASSQGPAGKRANEQFF. Here the CDR3 DNA reads TGCGCCAGCAGCCAAGGGCCGGCGGGTAAGCGGGCAAATGAGCAGTTCTTC. This chain uses TRBV4-1 with TRBJ2-1; weak D call: TRBD2 (6 bases). Trimming pared 1 base from V and 7 bases from J, leaving 20 bases between. This CDR3 is 17 amino acids long. Germline V lookup: CDR1 MGHRA, CDR2 YSYEKL.